Listed here is a single T cell receptor beta chain. Its antigen is currently not known. The sample holds no much larger clone one base away, and base qualities are not on file. Sequences SGHRS (CDR1) and YFSETQ (CDR2) are obtained from the germline V gene. V is clipped by 4 bases and J by 8 bases, and the sequence between their germline boundaries is 22 bases long. Reading from cysteine to phenylalanine, the CDR3 counts 16 amino acids. Just CDR3 DNA is preserved here, 48 bases in frame from base 1. This record belongs to a study of blood T cells in healthy people across ages (dated by TCRdb to about 2015). Background for the entire study: In model experiments, roughly one uniquely barcoded TCR beta cDNA molecule per two T cells was captured by template switching. Using the same blood draw, the study looked at two additional independent replicas of 1 million unique cDNA reads for two donors, one aged 18 to 30 and the other aged 80 or older. The donors were split into four age groups: young (average around 15 years), middle-aged (around 37), aged (approximately 60) and long-lived (roughly 88). To avoid experimental bias, donors of different ages were randomly spread across the sequencing lanes. To track age-related changes in TCR beta repertoire diversity, the study relied on deep sequencing normalized with unique cDNA molecular identifiers. The full study reports these points: Total diversity estimates from one million sequenced T cells were considered lower bounds and underestimates. Observed TCR beta diversity per million T cells fell roughly linearly with age, and a significant reduction was already apparent by age around 39. The long-lived group showed more naive CD4+ T cells, fewer expanded clones and increased TCR diversity than the aged group, suggesting age selection. Conclusive comparison of naive and antigen-experienced compartments was prevented by the profiling of bulk unsorted PBMCs. Because donor CMV infection status was unknown, age-related changes in expanded clonotypes were potentially confounded. Observed TCR beta diversity correlated strongly with the percentage of naive T cells measured by flow cytometry.

Receptors were amplified or captured by 5' RACE. The reads were generated on an Illumina HiSeq 2500. A second PCR of roughly 7 to 11 cycles was performed with a sample-barcoded 5' primer and a J-beta primer mix. A unique molecular identifier was introduced onto each TCR beta cDNA molecule by a template-switch 5' adaptor carrying 12 random nucleotides. At least 2.5 million CDR3-containing paired-end reads were obtained from each sample. First-strand cDNA was synthesized from all RNA with the Mint cDNA synthesis kit, primed by a TRBC-specific oligonucleotide. Following uracil-DNA glycosylase treatment, all cDNA underwent a first 18-cycle PCR with the universal primers M1SS and BC2_uni_R. In the authors' own workflow: For normalization, 1 million high-quality reads were randomly selected from each sample, with every read carrying a distinct molecular identifier. Reads with shared molecular identifiers were discarded instead of being binned into consensus sequences. MiTCR, with a Q25 quality threshold and the strictest error-elimination algorithm, was used for CDR3 identification, clonotype clustering and error correction. A nonparametric unseen species model using Euler transformation provided a lower-bound estimate of total TCR beta diversity. TCRdb reprocessing: public reads trimmed at Q25 with fastp, clones called with MiXCR, in-frame beta chains kept. Rows are unified per CDR3 protein, each entry keeping the most common DNA and genes. The V and J calls and clone size are TCRdb's, not the authors'. This sample lists approximately 730,000 distinct CDR3 sequences; 50% to 65% were detected once. The top ten clonotypes cover roughly two fifths of the sample.

Systemically healthy Caucasian individuals from Russia, 39 in total and aged roughly 6 to 100 years, were included as donors. Each donor gave 8 to 10 milliliters of peripheral blood, drawn into EDTA-treated Vacutainer tubes. PBMCs were isolated by Ficoll-Paque density-gradient centrifugation, with at least 6.5 million obtained per sample. Trizol reagent was used to extract total RNA from the PBMCs, yielding at least 6 micrograms per sample. For every donor, flow cytometry on a PBMC aliquot measured the percentage of naive CD45RAhigh/CD27high T cells. The clonotype originates from a man older than 75 in good health. Material: blood. The sequence joins TRBV5-1 to TRBJ2-1; TRBD2 could be the D gene, as 5 bases match. The nucleotide sequence is TGCGCCAGCAGCCCCCGCCCGGGATACAGTACGGATGAGCAGTTCTTC. It encodes CASSPRPGYSTDEQFF. Extended through the reference TRBV5-1 and TRBJ2-1 proteins, this CDR3 yields the full variable domain: KAGVTQTPRYLIKTRGQQVTLSCSPISGHRSVSWYQQTPGQGLQFLFEYFSETQRNKGNFPGRFSGRQFSNSRSEMNVSTLELGDSALYLCASSPRPGYSTDEQFFGPGTRLTVL.